What follows are 26 T cell receptor beta chains derived from one specimen sequenced in a study of identical twins. TCRdb independently ran MiXCR on the 5' RACE reads; one entry per CDR3 protein. The profile shows approximately 490,000 distinct CDR3 sequences, about a fifth of them singletons. The same sample was also studied in work on yellow fever vaccine responses in identical twins.

Sequencing was carried out using CD4+ T cells sorted from blood. Receptors originate from a woman younger than 35 in good health.

This clonotype was seen a handful of times. The chain couples TRBV18 to TRBJ2-2, with a possible D match to TRBD2 (6 bases). This CDR3 has 15 amino acids. The germline V gene has CDR1 KGHSH and CDR2 LQKENI. Trimming cost V 2 bases and J 4 bases, with 11 bases left between them. The DNA of the CDR3 is TGTGCCAGCTCACCAGAAGACGGGGGCACCGGGGAGCTGTTTTTT. Encoded protein: CASSPEDGGTGELFF.

This clonotype was detected a few times. V gene TRBV10-3 combines with J gene TRBJ2-5; 9 nucleotides agree with TRBD2. V lost 3 bases to trimming and J lost 1 base; unmatched junction nucleotides: 0. This CDR3 is built from 14 residues. CDR1 and CDR2 (germline): ENHRY, SYGVKD. The CDR3 bases are TGTGCCATCAGTGAAGCGGGGGGCCAAGAGACCCAGTACTTC. This translates into CAISEAGGQETQYF.

This clonotype was counted a few times. V gene TRBV19 combines with J gene TRBJ2-3; possible D gene TRBD2, 6 bases. The CDR3 totals 13 residues. V lost 3 bases to trimming and J lost 5 bases, with 9 bases between them. The germline CDR1 and CDR2 sequences are LNHDA and SQIVND (reference sequence). CDR3 nucleotide sequence: TGTGCCAGTAGTATGGGAGCGGGAGATACGCAGTATTTT. Translating gives CASSMGAGDTQYF.

This chain links TRBV10-3 with TRBJ2-2; 9 bases are shared with TRBD1. Germline CDR1 reads ENHRY; CDR2 reads SYGVKD. This CDR3 is 14 amino acids long. V lost 7 bases and J lost 3; bases outside the gene matches: 3. The CDR3 nucleotides are TGTGCCATCAAGGGACAGGGAGACACCGGGGAGCTGTTTTTT. Its translation: CAIKGQGDTGELFF.

This clonotype was counted between two and nine times. The chain uses TRBV27 and TRBJ2-3; 12 bases line up with TRBD2. This CDR3 has 14 residues. Germline V gives CDR1 MNHEY, CDR2 SMNVEV (reference sequence). With V trimmed by 8 bases and J by 4 bases, 4 bases remained unmatched. The CDR3 bases are TGTGCCAGCGGGAGACTAGCGGGGGCAGATACGCAGTATTTT. Translation: CASGRLAGADTQYF.

This clonotype has only a few counts. This chain connects TRBV10-2 to TRBJ2-1; 7 nucleotides match TRBD2. The CDR3 runs to 13 residues. Germline V gene lookup returns CDR1 WSHSY and CDR2 SAAADI. V trimming: 10 bases; J trimming: 7 bases; junction bases outside the gene matches: 10. The CDR3 sequence is CATYAGVGNEQFF. CDR3 in DNA: TGCGCCACATACGCGGGGGTGGGTAATGAGCAGTTCTTC.

This clonotype was observed a few times. The chain recombines TRBV7-6 with TRBJ2-7, with 8 bases aligning to TRBD1. The junction had 9 bases not matched to a gene; V was cut back by 5 bases and J by 0 bases. From germline, CDR1 is SGHVS and CDR2 FNYEAQ. This CDR3 spans 16 amino acids. This CDR3 is CASSKWTGRSSYEQYF. The DNA of the CDR3 is TGTGCCAGCAGCAAATGGACAGGGCGGAGCTCCTACGAGCAGTACTTC.

The rearrangement links TRBV10-3 to TRBJ2-7; D gene ambiguous. V was clipped by 3 bases and J by 4 bases, with 22 bases between them. From germline, CDR1 is ENHRY and CDR2 SYGVKD. The CDR3 covers 17 residues. The CDR3 spells CAISDVSWNPNGYEQYF. Here the CDR3 DNA reads TGTGCCATCAGTGATGTTTCTTGGAATCCGAACGGATACGAGCAGTACTTC.

The sample holds one count of this clonotype. The chain is built from TRBV27 and TRBJ2-5; tentative D call: TRBD2 (6 bases). Germline V gene data show CDR1 as MNHEY and CDR2 as SMNVEV (reference sequence). Trimming stripped 2 bases from V and 5 bases from J, with 15 bases between. CDR3 length equals 15 residues. In DNA form, the CDR3 reads TGTGCCAGCAGTTTACGGGGGACGACTGCTGAGACCCAGTACTTC. Protein product: CASSLRGTTAETQYF.

This clonotype occurred a few times. This chain uses TRBV4-1 with TRBJ2-1, with D possibly TRBD2 on 5 matching bases. Looked up from germline, CDR1 is MGHRA and CDR2 is YSYEKL. V shed 1 base and J shed 4 bases, with 11 bases lying between them. This CDR3 contains 15 residues. The CDR3 loop is CASSQGLALYNEQFF. CDR3 nucleotide sequence: TGCGCCAGCAGCCAAGGCCTAGCTTTATACAATGAGCAGTTCTTC.

This clonotype was seen only a few times. The junction does not match germline at one end; this may be a read error. The CDR3 bases are TGTGCCAGCAATTTAAGGACGGCGAATGAGCAGTTCTTC. This codes for CASNLRTANEQFF. The gene calls are TRBV12-3 or TRBV12-4 and TRBJ2-1, with no clear D. The CDR3 is 13 residues long.

This clonotype was detected a few times. J is TRBJ1-1 and V is TRBV29-1; tentative D call: TRBD1 (5 bases). The ends were cut back, 6 bases at V and 11 bases at J, with 10 bases in the middle. The germline V gene encodes CDR1 SQVTM and CDR2 ANQGSEA. The CDR3 contains 9 residues. The CDR3 reads CSVGTGAFF. The DNA of the CDR3 is TGCAGCGTCGGGACGGGGGCTTTCTTT.

This clonotype has a handful of counts. The rearrangement links TRBV15 to TRBJ1-5; 7 bases are shared with TRBD1. The CDR3 extends over 15 amino acids. V gave up 1 base and J gave up 1 base; unmatched junction bases: 1. Germline V gene lookup returns CDR1 LNHNV and CDR2 YYDKDF (reference sequence). Written as DNA, the CDR3 is TGTGCCACCAGCAGAGGGACAGGAAGCAATCAGCCCCAGCATTTT. Protein: CATSRGTGSNQPQHF.

A few counts support this clonotype. This chain connects TRBV2 to TRBJ1-3; a possible D gene is TRBD1 (6 bases). The CDR3 totals 14 residues. The V and J ends lost 6 bases and 0 bases respectively, with 9 bases between them. CDR1 and CDR2 from the germline V gene are SNHLY and FYNNEI. The CDR3 loop reads CASRGQYSGNTIYF. CDR3 nucleotide sequence: TGTGCCAGCAGAGGACAGTACTCTGGAAACACCATATATTTT.

This chain links TRBV7-8 with TRBJ2-1; 12 bases fit TRBD2. The ends lost 0 bases at V and 7 bases at J; junction bases unmatched: 7. The V gene's germline CDR1 is SGHVS and CDR2 FQNEAQ. The CDR3 covers 17 residues. This CDR3 reads CASSLAVTSGGYNEQFF. The CDR3 DNA reads as TGTGCCAGCAGCTTAGCCGTCACTAGCGGGGGGTATAATGAGCAGTTCTTC.

This clonotype was detected only a few times. This rearrangement joins TRBV5-1 to TRBJ2-4; possibly TRBD1 or TRBD2 for D (6 bases each). Trimming shortened V by 0 bases and J by 8 bases, and 12 bases separated the two germline ends. The CDR3 loop spans 14 amino acids. CDR1 and CDR2 from the germline V gene are SGHRS and YFSETQ. This CDR3 is CASSLAPEGDIQYF. The DNA of the CDR3 is TGCGCCAGCAGCTTGGCTCCGGAGGGGGACATTCAGTACTTC.

A note on this clonotype: A read error may account for a junction end that differs from germline. The chain couples TRBV5-5 to TRBJ2-2, with TRBD2 as a possible D gene (5 bases). Per germline, CDR1 SGHKS and CDR2 YYEKEE (reference sequence). The CDR3 contains 13 residues. CDR3 sequence: CAGSLGATGELFF. Here the CDR3 DNA reads TGTGCCGGCAGCTTGGGAGCCACCGGGGAGCTGTTTTTT.

This clonotype was detected a few times. The rearrangement links TRBV5-1 to TRBJ1-1, with a weak D call TRBD1 (6 bases). Germline V gives CDR1 SGHRS, CDR2 YFSETQ. This CDR3 spans 13 amino acids. V lost 6 bases and J lost 5, with 14 bases in between. CDR3 nucleotides: TGCGCCAGCAACACAGGGATGGGGACTGAAGCTTTCTTT. Its protein product is CASNTGMGTEAFF.

This sequence joins TRBV12-3 or TRBV12-4 and TRBJ2-5, with TRBD1 matching 8 bases. With V trimmed by 1 base and J by 4 bases, 8 bases remained unmatched. CDR3 length: 16 amino acids. CDR3 in amino acids: CASSLGQGALVETQYF. The CDR3 DNA reads TGTGCCAGCAGTTTAGGGCAGGGGGCTTTAGTAGAGACCCAGTACTTC.

This clonotype was picked up a small number of times. CDR3 in amino acids: CSGGLAGGQETQYF. DNA of the CDR3: TGCAGCGGGGGACTAGCGGGAGGCCAAGAGACCCAGTACTTC. The chain has TRBV29-1 and TRBJ2-5, with 15 bases lining up with TRBD2. The V gene's germline CDR1 is SQVTM and CDR2 ANQGSEA. V was pared by 7 bases and J by 1 base, with 1 base of the junction left unmatched. CDR3 length equals 14 residues.

The chain combines TRBV28 with TRBJ1-2; D perhaps matches TRBD1 (5 bases). From germline, CDR1 is MDHEN and CDR2 SYDVKM. Trimming left V 5 bases short and J 4 bases short, with 8 bases between. CDR3 size: 12 residues. The CDR3, as DNA: TGTGCCAGCAGTAAGGGGACCTATGGCTACACCTTC. It is translated as CASSKGTYGYTF.

This clonotype was detected a few times. The chain couples TRBV7-2 to TRBJ1-4; D is uncertain. V was clipped by 5 bases and J by 8 bases, with 12 bases between them. The CDR3 is 13 residues long. The germline V gene encodes CDR1 SGHTA and CDR2 FQGNSA. CDR3 bases: TGTGCCAGCAGCCGTGGCCTGCAGGAAAAACTGTTTTTT. Its protein is CASSRGLQEKLFF.

The chain combines TRBV20-1 with TRBJ2-5; D may correspond to TRBD1 or TRBD2 (5 bases each). The V gene's germline CDR1 is DFQATT and CDR2 SNEGSKA (reference sequence). The germline V and J ends were trimmed by 5 bases and 4 bases, with 14 bases remaining between them. CDR3 length: 13 residues. The CDR3 region is CSAGPGGTETQYF. CDR3 DNA: TGCAGTGCTGGCCCTGGGGGTACAGAGACCCAGTACTTC.

V gene TRBV29-1 combines with J gene TRBJ1-6; weak D call: TRBD1 (5 bases). V was pared by 4 bases and J by 5 bases, with 9 bases between. Per the germline V gene, CDR1 is SQVTM and CDR2 is ANQGSEA. This CDR3 is built from 13 residues. CDR3 loop: CSVAEGDNSPLHF. CDR3 DNA: TGCAGCGTTGCGGAAGGGGATAATTCACCCCTCCACTTT.

The rearrangement uses TRBV5-1 and TRBJ2-5; a weak D match, TRBD2 (7 bases). The CDR3 runs 14 residues. Germline V lookup: CDR1 SGHRS, CDR2 YFSETQ. V was pared by 5 bases and J by 1 base, with 12 bases between. The CDR3 nucleotides read TGCGCCAGCAGGGGGGGGGCCCCCCAAGAGACCCAGTACTTC. As protein: CASRGGAPQETQYF. The full variable domain, rest sourced from reference TRBV5-1 and TRBJ2-5, is KAGVTQTPRYLIKTRGQQVTLSCSPISGHRSVSWYQQTPGQGLQFLFEYFSETQRNKGNFPGRFSGRQFSNSRSEMNVSTLELGDSALYLCASRGGAPQETQYFGPGTRLLVL.

This chain uses TRBV24-1 with TRBJ2-3, with D perhaps TRBD2 (5 bases). The V and J ends lost 5 bases and 6 bases respectively, with 11 bases between them. CDR3 length: 13 amino acids. Germline V gene lookup returns CDR1 KGHDR and CDR2 SFDVKD. The CDR3 DNA sequence: TGTGCCACCAGTGCCCCTCCGGGGGATACGCAGTATTTT. It codes for CATSAPPGDTQYF.